There are a few counts of the clone carrying this T cell receptor (beta chain). The antigen is not known. V lost 5 bases, J lost 0 bases, and 9 bases stayed unmatched. Germline V gene data show CDR1 as SGHNT and CDR2 as YENEEA. This CDR3 comprises 16 residues. These data originate in a study of T cells in localized non-small cell lung cancer. Study observations and caveats: Longer overall survival accompanied higher blood T cell density. Measurement of T cell clonality placed uninvolved adjacent lung highest, above the level in tumor. Only one tumor region went through sequencing, so heterogeneity may still be there. Of the top 100 tumor clones, median around 55 were in adjacent lung, approximately 30 among its top 100.

Sequenced by immunoSEQ multiplex PCR; TCRdb stores in-frame clones only, minus some. The sample shows some 3,000 clones, about 25% of them seen only once. The chain combines TRBV11-3 with TRBJ2-7; 8 positions agree with TRBD2. This TCR was recovered from a male donor at least 60 years old with stage III lung adenocarcinoma. Sequenced material: lung tumor tissue, taken before any cancer treatment. This CDR3 reads CASSPGGGPYSYEQYF. CDR3 coding DNA: TGTGCCAGCAGCCCCGGGGGGGGGCCGTACTCCTACGAGCAGTACTTC.